The clone carrying this TCR beta chain has at least ten counts. This entry is derived from a study of Graves' ophthalmopathy and Graves' hyperthyroidism. For repertoire sequencing, the TCR beta CDR3 regions were amplified from RNA transcripts. The authors performed first-round RT-PCR with HTBI primers and then a second-round multiplex PCR. Each CDR3 protein gets one entry after TCRdb re-called the multiplex PCR reads with MiXCR. The sample has about 220,000 distinct CDR3 sequences; roughly a fifth are singletons. The CDR3 is 13 residues long. V lost 6 bases, J lost 9 bases, and 12 bases lay in between. Germline assignment: CDR1 MGHRA and CDR2 YSYEKL.

The source is a woman aged 45-60 years with Graves' ophthalmopathy. The genes are TRBV4-1 and TRBJ1-6; D is ambiguous. Sequencing was done on a sample of peripheral blood. This chain's CDR3 is CASRPPGSSPLHF. The CDR3 region has the DNA TGCGCCAGCAGACCACCGGGGAGTTCACCCCTCCACTTT.